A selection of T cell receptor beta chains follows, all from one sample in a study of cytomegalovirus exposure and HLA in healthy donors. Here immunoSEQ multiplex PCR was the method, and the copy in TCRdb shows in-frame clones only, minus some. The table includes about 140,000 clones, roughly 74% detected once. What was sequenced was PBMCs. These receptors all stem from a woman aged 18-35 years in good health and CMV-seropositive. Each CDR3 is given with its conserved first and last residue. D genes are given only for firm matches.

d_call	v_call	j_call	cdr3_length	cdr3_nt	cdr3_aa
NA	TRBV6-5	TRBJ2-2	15	TGTGCCAGCAGCCCCGGGACTGGGAACACCGGGGAGCTGTTTTTT	CASSPGTGNTGELFF
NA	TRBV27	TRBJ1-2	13	TGTGCCAGCAGTTTCAGGATGAGGGATGGCTACACCTTC	CASSFRMRDGYTF
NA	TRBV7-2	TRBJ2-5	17	TGTGCCAGCAGCTTAGCCTGGGGGGGGGCGGAAGAAGAGACCCAGTACTTC	CASSLAWGGAEEETQYF
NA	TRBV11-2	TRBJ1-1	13	TGTGCCAGCAGGAAGACAGGGAACACTGAAGCTTTCTTT	CASRKTGNTEAFF
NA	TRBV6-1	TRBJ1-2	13	TGTGCCAGCAGTGAAGGGTTAGACTATGGCTACACCTTC	CASSEGLDYGYTF
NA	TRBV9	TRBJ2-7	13	TGTGCCAGCAGCTTAACAGGGGGGGACGAGCAGTACTTC	CASSLTGGDEQYF
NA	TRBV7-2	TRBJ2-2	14	TGTGCCAGCAGCTTTCTCCAGGGCACCGGGGAGCTGTTTTTT	CASSFLQGTGELFF
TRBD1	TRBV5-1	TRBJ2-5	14	TGCGCCAGCAGGGAGGGACAGGGGGCTAATGAGCAGTACTTC	CASREGQGANEQYF
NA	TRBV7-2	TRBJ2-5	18	TGTGCCAGCAGCATTCACGTCCTCCCAAGAACAGGACAAGAGACCCAGTACTTC	CASSIHVLPRTGQETQYF
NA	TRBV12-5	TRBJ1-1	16	TGTGCTAGTGGTTTGGTACGAAGGGGTTGGGGCACTGAAGCTTTCTTT	CASGLVRRGWGTEAFF
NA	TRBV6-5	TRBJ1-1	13	TGTGCCAGCAGTTACTCGGAGGGAACTGAAGCTTTCTTT	CASSYSEGTEAFF
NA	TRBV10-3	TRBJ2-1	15	TGTGCCATCAGTGAGAGCCTAGCAGATCACAATGAGCAGTTCTTC	CAISESLADHNEQFF
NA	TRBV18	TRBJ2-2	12	TGTGCCAGCTCGACAATCACCGGGGAGCTGTTTTTT	CASSTITGELFF
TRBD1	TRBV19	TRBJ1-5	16	TGTGCCAGTAGTATAGGGGTCGGGACAGGGGAGCAGCCCCAGCATTTT	CASSIGVGTGEQPQHF
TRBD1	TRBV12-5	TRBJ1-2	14	TGTGCTAGTGACCGGGACAGGACGAACTATGGCTACACCTTC	CASDRDRTNYGYTF
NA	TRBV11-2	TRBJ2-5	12	TGTGCCAGCAGCCCCCCTCGGGAGACCCAGTACTTC	CASSPPRETQYF
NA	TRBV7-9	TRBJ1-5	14	NA	CASSTSRSNQPQHF
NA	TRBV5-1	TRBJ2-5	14	TGCGCCAGCAGATCTGAGGGCTTTCAAGAGACCCAGTACTTC	CASRSEGFQETQYF
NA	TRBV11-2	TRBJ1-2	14	TGTGCCAGCAGCTTAGTCCCAGGGGACGATGGCTACACCTTC	CASSLVPGDDGYTF
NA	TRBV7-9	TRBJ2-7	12	TGTGCCAGCCGGACAGAGGCGTACGAGCAGTACTTC	CASRTEAYEQYF
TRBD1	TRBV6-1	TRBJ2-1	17	TGTGCCAGCAGTGAATTACCCGTATTCACAGGGGTCAATGAGCAGTTCTTC	CASSELPVFTGVNEQFF
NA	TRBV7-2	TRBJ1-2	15	TGTGCCAGCAGCTTCACATCCGGAGCTAACTATGGCTACACCTTC	CASSFTSGANYGYTF